These T cell receptor beta chains were read from a single sample in a study of blood T cells in healthy people across ages. TCRdb re-called the 5' RACE reads with MiXCR, one entry per CDR3 protein. The table records about 800,000 distinct CDR3 sequences, 20% to 25% of them present only once. The sample was also reused in another study, on T cells of mothers and their children.

Source material: blood. The receptors originated from a boy between 10 and 17 years old in good health. Both conserved end residues are part of each CDR3. D genes are given only for firm matches.

d_call: .
v_call: TRBV3-1
cdr3_aa: CASSVAGSSYEQYF

d_call: .
v_call: TRBV7-9
cdr3_aa: CASSLAFSLDTNYEQYF

d_call: TRBD1
v_call: TRBV12-3/TRBV12-4
cdr3_aa: CASSSDQGGLKGYTF

d_call: .
v_call: TRBV28
cdr3_aa: CASMEGTGELFF

d_call: .
v_call: TRBV6-6
cdr3_aa: CASRGGTSVEKLFF

d_call: .
v_call: TRBV25-1
cdr3_aa: CASSEWGLGDQETQYF

d_call: .
v_call: TRBV7-9
cdr3_aa: CASSLVGQRPSYEQYF

d_call: .
v_call: TRBV20-1
cdr3_aa: CSASIELTMTKNIQYF

d_call: TRBD1
v_call: TRBV18
cdr3_aa: CASSPPSGQGGIQYF

d_call: TRBD2
v_call: TRBV5-8
cdr3_aa: CASSEGLAGGPGGRQETQYF

d_call: .
v_call: TRBV7-3
cdr3_aa: CASSPLASTYNEQFF

d_call: TRBD2
v_call: TRBV18
cdr3_aa: CASSRTGTTYEQYF

d_call: TRBD1
v_call: TRBV5-1
cdr3_aa: CASSLSGGLYNEQFF

d_call: .
v_call: TRBV18
cdr3_aa: CASSPTRGEETQYF

d_call: .
v_call: TRBV9
cdr3_aa: CASSGGGSYGYTF

d_call: .
v_call: TRBV14
cdr3_aa: CASSHLPEYEQYF

d_call: TRBD2
v_call: TRBV9
cdr3_aa: CASSDTSDEQFF

d_call: TRBD1
v_call: TRBV7-9
cdr3_aa: CASSYLQARDRPYEQYF

d_call: .
v_call: TRBV7-3
cdr3_aa: CASSLRQILAKNIQYF

d_call: TRBD1
v_call: TRBV11-2
cdr3_aa: CASSPDDRQGYEQYF

d_call: .
v_call: TRBV25-1
cdr3_aa: CASSAPGVGGYTF

d_call: .
v_call: TRBV29-1
cdr3_aa: CSVERGSGYTF

d_call: TRBD2
v_call: TRBV20-1
cdr3_aa: CSARADTGTSKETQYF

d_call: .
v_call: TRBV7-2
cdr3_aa: CASSFFRTWTQYF

d_call: TRBD2
v_call: TRBV24-1
cdr3_aa: CATSDLLAGSYNEQFF

d_call: .
v_call: TRBV30
cdr3_aa: CAWRRLLYNEQFF

d_call: .
v_call: TRBV4-3
cdr3_aa: CASSQVGTKSYNEQFF

d_call: .
v_call: TRBV5-5
cdr3_aa: CASSLTRFQTGQETQYF

d_call: .
v_call: TRBV5-1
cdr3_aa: CASSEGGPTDTQYF

d_call: .
v_call: TRBV27
cdr3_aa: CASSSGLAQETQYF

d_call: .
v_call: TRBV5-5
cdr3_aa: CASSNEETQYF

d_call: .
v_call: TRBV10-3
cdr3_aa: CAISEGIANEQFF

d_call: .
v_call: TRBV24-1
cdr3_aa: CATSGLGSYNEQFF

d_call: .
v_call: TRBV9
cdr3_aa: CASSAGPINEKLFF

d_call: .
v_call: TRBV7-2
cdr3_aa: CASSLVRGNEQFF

d_call: .
v_call: TRBV11-2
cdr3_aa: CASLGLEGTDTQYF

d_call: .
v_call: TRBV29-1
cdr3_aa: CSGGGAYEQYF

d_call: .
v_call: TRBV28
cdr3_aa: CASSLSGWSYEQYF

d_call: TRBD2
v_call: TRBV6-1
cdr3_aa: CASSPNSGGAFAEQFF

d_call: TRBD1
v_call: TRBV4-1
cdr3_aa: CASSQEIPRFGTGREKLFF

d_call: TRBD1
v_call: TRBV4-3
cdr3_aa: CASSRDRSTYEQYF

d_call: .
v_call: TRBV5-5
cdr3_aa: CASSLEGTHGEQFF

d_call: TRBD1
v_call: TRBV7-2
cdr3_aa: CASSLRQGLNGITRQYF

d_call: .
v_call: TRBV12-3/TRBV12-4
cdr3_aa: CAILRRGPPYEQYF

d_call: TRBD1
v_call: TRBV25-1
cdr3_aa: CASSPTPGQLYNEQFF

d_call: .
v_call: TRBV29-1
cdr3_aa: CSVKTGEQYF